A selection of T cell receptor beta chains follows, all from one sample in a study of OX40 agonist ivuxolimab in advanced cancers. Clones were read by immunoSEQ multiplex PCR, and TCRdb kept only the in-frame ones, dropping some. Altogether around 47,000 clones are present, roughly nine tenths being singletons, with the ten largest covering 14% to 15%. Source: CD4+ or CD8+ T cells sorted from blood, taken in a trial of the OX40 agonist ivuxolimab. The receptors were gathered from an adult with an advanced solid tumor such as melanoma, head and neck, liver or kidney cancer. The CDR3 runs from the conserved cysteine through the conserved F or W. A D gene is named only where the DNA matches it firmly. Some rows mark clone size as missing; the rest say once, few, many or name a class of expanded clone.

CDR3: CASSLAAGYSNQPQHF; DNA: TGTGCCAGCAGCTTGGCCGCGGGGTATAGCAATCAGCCCCAGCATTTT; V: TRBV5-6; size: -; J: TRBJ1-5; D: -
CDR3: CASSLLIGGVSRGYTF; DNA: TGTGCCAGCAGCCTTCTTATAGGGGGGGTCAGTCGTGGCTACACCTTC; V: TRBV27; size: -; J: TRBJ1-2; D: -
CDR3: CASSWGTDPYEQYF; DNA: TGTGCCAGCAGCTGGGGGACAGACCCCTACGAGCAGTACTTC; V: TRBV5-4; size: -; J: TRBJ2-7; D: TRBD1
CDR3: CASSLDSSGNTIYF; DNA: TGTGCCAGCAGTCTGGACAGCTCTGGAAACACCATATATTTT; V: TRBV27; size: once; J: TRBJ1-3; D: -
CDR3: CASSPGPPEAFF; DNA: TGTGCCAGCAGCCCCGGCCCCCCTGAAGCTTTCTTT; V: TRBV6-5; size: -; J: TRBJ1-1; D: -
CDR3: CASSPAEGEKTQYF; DNA: TGTGCCAGCAGCCCCGCGGAGGGGGAAAAGACCCAGTACTTC; V: TRBV7-9; size: -; J: TRBJ2-5; D: -
CDR3: CASSSLAGGHEQYF; DNA: TGTGCCAGCTCCTCTCTAGCGGGGGGCCACGAGCAGTACTTC; V: TRBV27; size: -; J: TRBJ2-7; D: TRBD2
CDR3: CASSWDLSSYNEQFF; DNA: TGTGCCAGTAGTTGGGATTTGAGCTCCTACAATGAGCAGTTCTTC; V: TRBV19; size: -; J: TRBJ2-1; D: -
CDR3: CASTSDGYEQYF; DNA: TGTGCCAGCACCTCCGACGGCTACGAGCAGTACTTC; V: TRBV5-5; size: -; J: TRBJ2-7; D: -
CDR3: CAMRTRSYEQYF; DNA: TGTGCCATGCGGACACGATCCTACGAGCAGTACTTC; V: TRBV2; size: -; J: TRBJ2-7; D: -
CDR3: CASSDVGLAGELFF; DNA: TGTGCCAGCAGTGACGTGGGTTTGGCCGGGGAGCTGTTTTTT; V: TRBV6-4; size: -; J: TRBJ2-2; D: -
CDR3: CASSSRTSGGSYEQYF; DNA: TGTGCCAGCAGCTCCCGGACTAGCGGCGGTTCCTACGAGCAGTACTTC; V: TRBV11-2; size: -; J: TRBJ2-7; D: TRBD2
CDR3: CASSLLRGGGYGYTF; DNA: TGTGCCAGCAGCTTACTCAGAGGAGGTGGCTATGGCTACACCTTC; V: TRBV11-2; size: once; J: TRBJ1-2; D: -
CDR3: CASSLGTDYEQYF; DNA: TGCGCCAGCAGCCTAGGGACAGACTACGAGCAGTACTTC; V: TRBV10-1; size: -; J: TRBJ2-7; D: TRBD1
CDR3: CASSIGPNTEAFF; DNA: TGTGCCAGTAGTATAGGGCCGAACACTGAAGCTTTCTTT; V: TRBV19; size: -; J: TRBJ1-1; D: -